The present T cell receptor (beta chain) was sequenced within a study of CD8 T cells in ankylosing spondylitis. This clonotype was counted between two and nine times. In germline, CDR1 is DFQATT, CDR2 SNEGSKA (reference sequence). The trim removed 5 bases at V and 8 bases at J, leaving 13 bases unmatched. The CDR3 runs 14 residues. TCRdb used MiXCR to reprocess the 5' RACE reads, holding one entry per CDR3 protein. Of 50,000 to 70,000 distinct CDR3 sequences listed, approximately 6% are singletons. The sequenced sample consisted of synovial fluid, either unsorted or a sorted T cell fraction (not recorded which). The clonotype comes from a male donor with ankylosing spondylitis. V gene TRBV20-1 combines with J gene TRBJ1-2; 8 bases fit TRBD1. The CDR3 coding sequence is TGCAGTGCTCCACAATATAGGACAGGGCTGGGCTACACCTTC. Protein product: CSAPQYRTGLGYTF.